The clone carrying this T cell receptor (beta chain) was seen many times. The record originates from a study of T cells after yellow fever vaccination. The germline V gene encodes CDR1 MNHEY and CDR2 SVGEGT. The CDR3 has 12 amino acids. V gave up 6 bases and J gave up 2 bases, with 7 bases separating them. TCRdb used MiXCR to reprocess the 5' RACE reads, holding one entry per CDR3 protein. Of 300,000 or so distinct CDR3 sequences in the sample, roughly 4.3% were seen once. The sequenced sample was PBMCs, obtained 5 days after the yellow fever booster vaccination. This chain joins TRBV6-2 or TRBV6-3 and TRBJ1-2; weak D call: TRBD1 (6 bases). The clonotype was recovered from a man aged 18 to 35 who received the YFV17D yellow fever vaccine. The CDR3 region is CASSRGNYGYTF. The CDR3 bases are TGTGCCAGCAGCAGGGGAAACTATGGCTACACCTTC.